The TCR beta chain under discussion was sequenced for a study of patients and donors after allogeneic stem cell transplantation. This CDR3 region has 18 residues. V was pared by 5 bases and J by 0 bases, with 21 bases between. The germline V gene has CDR1 KGHDR and CDR2 SFDVKD. TCRdb used MiXCR to reprocess the RT-PCR reads, holding one entry per CDR3 protein. This sample carries fewer than 250,000 distinct CDR3 sequences, roughly 15% of them seen once, and the ten largest clones take around a tenth. The chain uses TRBV24-1 and TRBJ1-1; D perhaps matches TRBD1 (6 bases). Input material: blood, either unsorted or a sorted T cell fraction (not recorded which). This receptor was obtained from a human donor who was either an allogeneic HSCT recipient or a stem cell or donor lymphocyte infusion donor (not recorded which). It is not recorded whose cells these are; they may come from a transplant donor. The CDR3 nucleotides read TGTGCCACCAGTGGGAGGGCAGAACGAAGGGGGGTGAACACTGAAGCTTTCTTT. It translates to CATSGRAERRGVNTEAFF.